This T cell receptor beta chain derives from a study of shared clonotypes between healthy human individuals. Study-wide background: Samples came from a couple of female and a few male donors aged 18 to 49.

This clone was seen just once. This same CDR3 is encoded by further DNA sequences in the sample. For unsorted samples, genomic DNA was extracted from tens of millions of PBMCs. Germline-derived CDR1 and CDR2 are MDHEN and SYDVKM. This CDR3 spans 14 amino acids. Trimming cost V 5 bases and J 8 bases; bases outside gene matches: 3. PCR replicates performed on unsorted PBMC used roughly 320 ng DNA, tens of thousands of T cell genomes. Measured with immunoSEQ multiplex PCR; TCRdb has only the in-frame clones, and not every one. The data show more than 400,000 clones, 70% to 80% seen once. Material for sequencing was PBMCs. The chain links TRBV28 to TRBJ2-1, with 13 bases aligning to TRBD2. The TCR comes from a woman aged 40 to 49 in good health. Some clones in this sample may be carry-over from other donors' samples. Here the CDR3 reads CASSPGLAGDEQFF. CDR3 nucleotides: TGTGCCAGCAGTCCTGGACTAGCGGGAGATGAGCAGTTCTTC.